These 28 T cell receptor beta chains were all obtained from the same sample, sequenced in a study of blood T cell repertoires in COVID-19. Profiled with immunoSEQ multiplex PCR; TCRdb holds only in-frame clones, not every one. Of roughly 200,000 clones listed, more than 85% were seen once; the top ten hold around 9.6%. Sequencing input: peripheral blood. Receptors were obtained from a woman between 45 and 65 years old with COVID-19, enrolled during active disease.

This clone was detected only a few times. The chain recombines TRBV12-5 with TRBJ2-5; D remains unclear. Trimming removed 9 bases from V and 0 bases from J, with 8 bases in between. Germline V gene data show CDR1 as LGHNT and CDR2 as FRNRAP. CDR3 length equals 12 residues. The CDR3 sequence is CASRLYQETQYF. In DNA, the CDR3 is TGTGCTAGCAGATTGTACCAAGAGACCCAGTACTTC.

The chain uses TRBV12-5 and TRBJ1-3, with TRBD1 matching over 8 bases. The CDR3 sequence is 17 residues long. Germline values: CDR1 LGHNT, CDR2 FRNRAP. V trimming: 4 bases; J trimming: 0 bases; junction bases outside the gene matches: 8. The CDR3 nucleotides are TGTGCTAGTGGTTCCCCAGGGGGCTCGGGCTCTGGAAACACCATATATTTT. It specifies CASGSPGGSGSGNTIYF.

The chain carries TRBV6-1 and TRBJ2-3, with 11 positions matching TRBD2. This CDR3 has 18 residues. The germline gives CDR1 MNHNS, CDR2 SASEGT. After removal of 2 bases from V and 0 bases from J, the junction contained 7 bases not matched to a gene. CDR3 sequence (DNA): TGTGCCAGCAGTGAATCACCGACTAGCGGGGACAGCACAGATACGCAGTATTTT. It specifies CASSESPTSGDSTDTQYF.

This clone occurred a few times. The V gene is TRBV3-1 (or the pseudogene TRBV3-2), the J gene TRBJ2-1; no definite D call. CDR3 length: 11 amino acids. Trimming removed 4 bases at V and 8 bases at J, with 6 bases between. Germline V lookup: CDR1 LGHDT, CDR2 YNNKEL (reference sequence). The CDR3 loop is CASSLQYEQFF. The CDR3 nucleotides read TGTGCCAGCAGCCTTCAATATGAGCAGTTCTTC.

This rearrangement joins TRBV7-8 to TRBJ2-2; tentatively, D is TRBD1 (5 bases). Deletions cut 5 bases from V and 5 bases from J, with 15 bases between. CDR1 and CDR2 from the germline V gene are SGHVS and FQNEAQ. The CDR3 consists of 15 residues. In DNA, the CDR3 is TGTGCCAGCAGCCCAGGCAGGGCTGGGACCGGGGAGCTGTTTTTT. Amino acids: CASSPGRAGTGELFF.

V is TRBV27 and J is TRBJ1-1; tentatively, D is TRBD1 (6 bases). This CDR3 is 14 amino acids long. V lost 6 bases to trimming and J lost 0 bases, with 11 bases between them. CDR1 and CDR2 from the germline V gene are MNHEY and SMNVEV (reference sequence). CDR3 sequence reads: CASSEQGLNTEAFF. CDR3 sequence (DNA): TGTGCCAGCAGCGAGCAGGGGCTGAACACTGAAGCTTTCTTT.

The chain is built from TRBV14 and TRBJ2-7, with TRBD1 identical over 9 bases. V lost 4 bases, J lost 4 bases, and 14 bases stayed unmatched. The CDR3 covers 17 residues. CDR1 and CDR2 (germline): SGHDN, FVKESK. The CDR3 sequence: CASSRRGYRGPGYEQYF. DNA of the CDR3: TGTGCCAGCAGCCGCAGAGGGTACAGGGGGCCCGGATACGAGCAGTACTTC.

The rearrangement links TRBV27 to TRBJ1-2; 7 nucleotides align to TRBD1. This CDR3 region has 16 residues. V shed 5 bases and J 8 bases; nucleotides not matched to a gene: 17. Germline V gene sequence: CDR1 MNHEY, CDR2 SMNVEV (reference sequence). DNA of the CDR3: TGTGCCAGCAGTCCACTTCGTCGGAAAGGGGGCTGGGGCTACACCTTC. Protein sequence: CASSPLRRKGGWGYTF.

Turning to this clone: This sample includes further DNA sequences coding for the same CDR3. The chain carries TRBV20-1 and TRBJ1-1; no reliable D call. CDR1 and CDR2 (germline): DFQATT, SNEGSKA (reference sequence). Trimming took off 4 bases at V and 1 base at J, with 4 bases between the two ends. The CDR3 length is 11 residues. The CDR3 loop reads CSAIKNTEAFF. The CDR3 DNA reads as TGCAGTGCTATAAAGAACACTGAAGCTTTCTTT.

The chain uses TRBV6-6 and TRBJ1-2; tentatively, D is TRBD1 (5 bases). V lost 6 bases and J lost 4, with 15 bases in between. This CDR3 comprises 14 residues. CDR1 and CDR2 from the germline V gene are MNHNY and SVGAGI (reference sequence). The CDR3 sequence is CASSPTLDSYGYTF. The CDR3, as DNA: TGTGCCAGCAGCCCTACACTTGACAGCTATGGCTACACCTTC.

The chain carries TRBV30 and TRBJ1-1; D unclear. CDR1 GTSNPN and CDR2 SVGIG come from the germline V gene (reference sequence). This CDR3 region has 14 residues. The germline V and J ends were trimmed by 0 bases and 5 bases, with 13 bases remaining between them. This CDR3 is CAWSVAVLGTEAFF. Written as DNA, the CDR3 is TGTGCCTGGAGTGTAGCGGTACTTGGGACTGAAGCTTTCTTT. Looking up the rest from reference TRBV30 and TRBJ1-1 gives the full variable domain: SQTIHQWPATLVQPVGSPLSLECTVEGTSNPNLYWYRQAAGRGLQLLFYSVGIGQISSEVPQNLSASRPQDRQFILSSKKLLLSDSGFYLCAWSVAVLGTEAFFGQGTRLTVV.

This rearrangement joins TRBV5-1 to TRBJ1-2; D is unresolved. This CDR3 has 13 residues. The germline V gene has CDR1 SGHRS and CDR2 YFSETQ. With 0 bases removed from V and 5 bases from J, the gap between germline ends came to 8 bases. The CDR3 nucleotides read TGCGCCAGCAGCTTGGGTACGCTATATGGCTACACCTTC. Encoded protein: CASSLGTLYGYTF.

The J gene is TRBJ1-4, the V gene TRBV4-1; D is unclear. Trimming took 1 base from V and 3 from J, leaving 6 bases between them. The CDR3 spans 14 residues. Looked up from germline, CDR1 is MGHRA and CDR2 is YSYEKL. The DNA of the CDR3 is TGCGCCAGCAGCCAAGCCAGGCCTAATGAAAAACTGTTTTTT. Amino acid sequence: CASSQARPNEKLFF.

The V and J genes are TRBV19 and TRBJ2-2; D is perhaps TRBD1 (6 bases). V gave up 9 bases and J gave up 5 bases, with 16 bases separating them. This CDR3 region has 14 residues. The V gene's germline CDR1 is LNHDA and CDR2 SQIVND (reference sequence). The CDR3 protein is CASCVNRETGELFF. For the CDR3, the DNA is TGTGCCAGCTGTGTTAACAGGGAGACCGGGGAGCTGTTTTTT.

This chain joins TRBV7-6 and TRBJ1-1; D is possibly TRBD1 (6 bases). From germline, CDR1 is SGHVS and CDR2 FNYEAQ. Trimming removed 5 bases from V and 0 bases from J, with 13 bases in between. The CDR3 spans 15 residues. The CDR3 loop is CASSQVQGLNTEAFF. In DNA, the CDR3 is TGTGCCAGCAGCCAAGTACAGGGTTTGAACACTGAAGCTTTCTTT.

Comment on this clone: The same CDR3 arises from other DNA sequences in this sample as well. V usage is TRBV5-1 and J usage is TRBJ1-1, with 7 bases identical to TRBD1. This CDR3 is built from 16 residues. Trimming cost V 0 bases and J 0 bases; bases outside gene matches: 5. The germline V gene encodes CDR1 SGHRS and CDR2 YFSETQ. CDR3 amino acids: CASSLGAGGMNTEAFF. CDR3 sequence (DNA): TGCGCCAGCAGCTTGGGGGCAGGGGGTATGAACACTGAAGCTTTCTTT.

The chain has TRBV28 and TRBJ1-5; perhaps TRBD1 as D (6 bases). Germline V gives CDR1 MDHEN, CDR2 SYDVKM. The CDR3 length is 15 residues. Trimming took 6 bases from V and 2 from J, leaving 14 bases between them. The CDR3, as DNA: TGTGCCAGCAGGGGTACAGGGTTCGGCAATCAGCCCCAGCATTTT. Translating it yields CASRGTGFGNQPQHF.

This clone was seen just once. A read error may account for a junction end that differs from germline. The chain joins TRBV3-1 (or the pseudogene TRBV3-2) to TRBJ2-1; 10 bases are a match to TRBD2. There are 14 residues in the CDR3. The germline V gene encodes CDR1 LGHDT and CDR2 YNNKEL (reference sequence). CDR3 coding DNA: TGTGCCAGCAGCCAAGACGTCCTAGCGGGGGAAGGCGTCTTC. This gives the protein CASSQDVLAGEGVF.

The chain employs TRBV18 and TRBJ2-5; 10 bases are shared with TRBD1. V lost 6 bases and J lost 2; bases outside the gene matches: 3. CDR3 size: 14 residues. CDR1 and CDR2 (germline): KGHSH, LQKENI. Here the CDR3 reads CASSLDRGQETQYF. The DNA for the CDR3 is TGTGCCAGCTCGCTGGACAGGGGGCAAGAGACCCAGTACTTC.

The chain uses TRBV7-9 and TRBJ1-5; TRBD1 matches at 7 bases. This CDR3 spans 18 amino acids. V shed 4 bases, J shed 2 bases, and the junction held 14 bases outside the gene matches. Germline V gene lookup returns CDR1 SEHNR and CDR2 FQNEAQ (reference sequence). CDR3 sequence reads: CASSSAKGQAIGNQPQHF. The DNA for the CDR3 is TGTGCCAGCAGCTCGGCAAAAGGACAGGCGATTGGCAATCAGCCCCAGCATTTT.

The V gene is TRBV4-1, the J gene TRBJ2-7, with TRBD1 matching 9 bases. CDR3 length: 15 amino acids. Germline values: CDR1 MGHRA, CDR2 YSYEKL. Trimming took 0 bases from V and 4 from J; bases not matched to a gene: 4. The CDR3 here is CASSQEPGQGYEQYV. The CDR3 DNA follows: TGCGCCAGCAGCCAAGAACCGGGACAGGGATACGAGCAGTACGTC.

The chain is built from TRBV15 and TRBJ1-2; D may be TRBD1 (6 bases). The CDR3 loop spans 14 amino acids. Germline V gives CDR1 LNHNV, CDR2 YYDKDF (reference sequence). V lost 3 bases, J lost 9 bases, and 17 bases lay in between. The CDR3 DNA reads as TGTGCCACCAGCAGTGGGGGGGGCCCTAGTAGCTACACCTTC. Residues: CATSSGGGPSSYTF.

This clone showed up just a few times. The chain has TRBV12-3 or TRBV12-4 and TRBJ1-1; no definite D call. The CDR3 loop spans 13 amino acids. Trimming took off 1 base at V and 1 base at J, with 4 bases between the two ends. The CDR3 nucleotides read TGTGCCAGCAGTTTAGAACAGAACACTGAAGCTTTCTTT. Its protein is CASSLEQNTEAFF.

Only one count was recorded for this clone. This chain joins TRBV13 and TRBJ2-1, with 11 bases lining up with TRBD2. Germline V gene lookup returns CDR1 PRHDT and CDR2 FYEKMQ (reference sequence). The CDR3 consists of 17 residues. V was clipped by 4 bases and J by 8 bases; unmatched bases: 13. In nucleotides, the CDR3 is TGTGCCAGCAGCTCTCCGACTAGCGGGGCCTCCCGCGATGAGCAGTTCTTC. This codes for CASSSPTSGASRDEQFF.

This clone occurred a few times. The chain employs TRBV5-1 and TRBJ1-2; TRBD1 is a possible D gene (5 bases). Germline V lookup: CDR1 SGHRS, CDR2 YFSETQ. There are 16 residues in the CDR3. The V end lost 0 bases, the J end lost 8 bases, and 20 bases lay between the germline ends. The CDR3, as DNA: TGCGCCAGCAGCTTGGATGGGGGAGGTTCGTCCATGGGCTACACCTTC. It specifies CASSLDGGGSSMGYTF.

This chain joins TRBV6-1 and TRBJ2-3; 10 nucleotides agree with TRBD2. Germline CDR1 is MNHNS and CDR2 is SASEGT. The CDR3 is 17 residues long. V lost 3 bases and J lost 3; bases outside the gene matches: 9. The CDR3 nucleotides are TGTGCCAGCAGTGAGACTCTTAGCGGGGGGCGGACAGATACGCAGTATTTT. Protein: CASSETLSGGRTDTQYF.

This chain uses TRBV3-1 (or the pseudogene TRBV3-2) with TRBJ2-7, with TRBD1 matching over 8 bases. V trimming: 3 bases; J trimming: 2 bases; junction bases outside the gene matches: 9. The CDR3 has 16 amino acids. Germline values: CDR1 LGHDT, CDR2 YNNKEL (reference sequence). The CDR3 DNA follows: TGTGCCAGCAGCCATGACGGACAGGGCTTTCCCTACGAGCAGTACTTC. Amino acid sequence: CASSHDGQGFPYEQYF.

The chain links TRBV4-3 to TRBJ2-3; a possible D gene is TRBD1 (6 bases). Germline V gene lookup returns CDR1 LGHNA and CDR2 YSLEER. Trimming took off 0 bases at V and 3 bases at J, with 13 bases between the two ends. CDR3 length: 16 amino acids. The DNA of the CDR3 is TGCGCCAGCAGCCAAGAATCAGGGGCACGGACAGATACGCAGTATTTT. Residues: CASSQESGARTDTQYF.